Below are 7 T cell receptor beta chains sequenced from a single sample in a study of cytomegalovirus exposure and HLA in healthy donors. Primers: 60 Vbeta forward and 13 Jbeta reverse. The table came from immunoSEQ multiplex PCR; TCRdb's copy has only in-frame clones and leaves some out. The data contain more than 100,000 clones, around 75% of them singletons. Material for sequencing was PBMCs. All receptors derive from a man aged 30-40 years in good health and CMV-seronegative.

The V call is TRBV7-2, the J call TRBJ2-1; 14 nucleotides agree with TRBD2. CDR3 size: 16 residues. J lost 7 bases, V lost 3 bases, and 5 bases had no gene match. Per germline, CDR1 SGHTA and CDR2 FQGNSA. For the CDR3, the DNA is TGTGCCAGCAGCTTTCGACTAGCGGGGGGGCCAAATGAGCAGTTCTTC. This codes for CASSFRLAGGPNEQFF.

The V and J genes are TRBV6-5 and TRBJ1-1; 8 bases line up with TRBD1. The CDR3 is made up of 14 amino acids. V trimming: 1 base; J trimming: 4 bases; junction bases outside the gene matches: 2. Germline CDR1 and CDR2: MNHEY and SVGAGI. In nucleotides, the CDR3 is TGTGCCAGCAGTTACTACAGGGGGGGCACTGAAGCTTTCTTT. This translates into CASSYYRGGTEAFF.

The V gene is TRBV7-6, the J gene TRBJ2-3, with D possibly matching TRBD2 (6 bases). The CDR3 totals 16 residues. Between the trimmed V and J ends, which lost 5 bases and 8 bases, there was a span of 23 bases. Germline CDR1 and CDR2: SGHVS and FNYEAQ. The CDR3 nucleotides are TGTGCCAGCAGCCTCACCGAGGCAGGGTGGGGAGGTACGCAGTATTTT. Encoded protein: CASSLTEAGWGGTQYF.

The V call is TRBV6-5, the J call TRBJ2-3, with unresolved D. CDR1 is MNHEY and CDR2 is SVGAGI in the germline V gene. V was shortened by 5 bases and J by 13 bases, with 13 bases between the two germline ends. The CDR3 sequence is 11 residues long. CDR3 DNA sequence: TGTGCCAGCAGTGAGGATGGAAATGAGTATTTT. Translation gives CASSEDGNEYF.

The V and J genes are TRBV27 and TRBJ2-5; TRBD1 aligns across 8 bases. This CDR3 has 14 residues. V lost 5 bases and J lost 2; bases outside the gene matches: 4. Germline V gene lookup returns CDR1 MNHEY and CDR2 SMNVEV (reference sequence). DNA for the CDR3: TGTGCCAGCAGTCCCCGGACAGGGCAAGAGACCCAGTACTTC. This sequence encodes CASSPRTGQETQYF.

J is TRBJ2-7 and V is TRBV2; 9 bases agree with TRBD1. The CDR3 extends over 13 amino acids. The V and J ends lost 6 bases and 4 bases, in that order; junction bases with no gene match: 4. The germline CDR1 and CDR2 sequences are SNHLY and FYNNEI. The chain's CDR3 is CASRPQGAYEQYF. The CDR3 DNA sequence: TGTGCCAGCAGACCACAGGGGGCTTACGAGCAGTACTTC.

The V and J genes are TRBV6-1 and TRBJ1-5; 7 bases line up with TRBD1. The CDR3 has 15 amino acids. CDR1 MNHNS and CDR2 SASEGT come from the germline V gene. The trim removed 4 bases at V and 2 bases at J, leaving 5 bases unmatched. CDR3 in amino acids: CASSGRQGRNQPQHF. In nucleotides, the CDR3 is TGTGCCAGCAGTGGCCGACAGGGTCGCAATCAGCCCCAGCATTTT.